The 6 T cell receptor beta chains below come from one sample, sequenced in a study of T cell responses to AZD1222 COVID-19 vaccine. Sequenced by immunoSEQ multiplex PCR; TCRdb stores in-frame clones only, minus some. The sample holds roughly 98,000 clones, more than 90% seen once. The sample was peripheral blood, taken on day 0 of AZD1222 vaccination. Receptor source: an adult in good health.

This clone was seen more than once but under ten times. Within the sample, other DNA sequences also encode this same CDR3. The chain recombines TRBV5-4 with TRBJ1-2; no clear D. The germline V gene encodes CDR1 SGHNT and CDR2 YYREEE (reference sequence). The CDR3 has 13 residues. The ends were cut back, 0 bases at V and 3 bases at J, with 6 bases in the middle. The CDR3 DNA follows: TGTGCCAGCAGCTTGGGTCAGGACTATGGCTACACCTTC. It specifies CASSLGQDYGYTF.

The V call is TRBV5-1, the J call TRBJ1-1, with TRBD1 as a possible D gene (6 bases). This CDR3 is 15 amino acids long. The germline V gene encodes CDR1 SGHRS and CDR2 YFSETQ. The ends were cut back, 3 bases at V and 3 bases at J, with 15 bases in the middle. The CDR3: CASSSTGPEYTEAFF. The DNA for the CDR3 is TGCGCCAGCAGCTCGACAGGCCCCGAGTACACTGAAGCTTTCTTT.

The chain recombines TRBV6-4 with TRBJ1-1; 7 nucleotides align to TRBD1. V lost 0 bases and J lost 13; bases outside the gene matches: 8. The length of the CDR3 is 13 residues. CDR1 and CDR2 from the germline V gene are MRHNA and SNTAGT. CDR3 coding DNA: TGTGCCAGCAGTGACTCGATGGGACAGCGGGTTTTCTTT. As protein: CASSDSMGQRVFF.

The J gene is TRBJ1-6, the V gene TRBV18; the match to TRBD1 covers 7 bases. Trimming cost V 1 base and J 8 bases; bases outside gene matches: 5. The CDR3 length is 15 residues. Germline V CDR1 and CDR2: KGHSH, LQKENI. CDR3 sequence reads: CASSPQARGDSPLHF. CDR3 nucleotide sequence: TGTGCCAGCTCACCACAGGCCAGGGGGGATTCACCCCTCCACTTT.

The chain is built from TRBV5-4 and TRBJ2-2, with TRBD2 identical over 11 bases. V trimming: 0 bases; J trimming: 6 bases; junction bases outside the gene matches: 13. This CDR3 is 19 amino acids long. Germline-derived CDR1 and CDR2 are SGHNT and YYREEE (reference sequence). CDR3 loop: CASSLASQRLAGGSGELFF. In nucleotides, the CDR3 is TGTGCCAGCAGCTTGGCCTCCCAACGGCTAGCGGGAGGATCCGGGGAGCTGTTTTTT. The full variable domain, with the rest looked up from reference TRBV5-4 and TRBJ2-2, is ETGVTQSPTHLIKTRGQQVTLRCSSQSGHNTVSWYQQALGQGPQFIFQYYREEENGRGNFPPRFSGLQFPNYSSELNVNALELDDSALYLCASSLASQRLAGGSGELFFGEGSRLTVL.

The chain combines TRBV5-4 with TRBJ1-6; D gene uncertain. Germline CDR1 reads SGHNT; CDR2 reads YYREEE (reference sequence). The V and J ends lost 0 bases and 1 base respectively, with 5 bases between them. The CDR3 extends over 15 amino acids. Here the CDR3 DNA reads TGTGCCAGCAGCTTGGCCGGGTCCTATAATTCACCCCTCCACTTT. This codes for CASSLAGSYNSPLHF.